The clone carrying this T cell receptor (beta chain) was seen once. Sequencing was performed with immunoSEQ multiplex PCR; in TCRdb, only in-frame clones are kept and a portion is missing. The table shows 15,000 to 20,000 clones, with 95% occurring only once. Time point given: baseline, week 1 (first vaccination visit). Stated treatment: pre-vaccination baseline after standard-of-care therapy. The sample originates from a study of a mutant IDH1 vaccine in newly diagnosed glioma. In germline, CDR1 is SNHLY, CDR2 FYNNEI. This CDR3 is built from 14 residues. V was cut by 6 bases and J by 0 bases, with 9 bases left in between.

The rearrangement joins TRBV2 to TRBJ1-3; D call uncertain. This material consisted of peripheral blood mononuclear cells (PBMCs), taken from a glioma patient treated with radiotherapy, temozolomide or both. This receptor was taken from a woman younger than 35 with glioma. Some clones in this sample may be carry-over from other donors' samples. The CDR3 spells CASRGASSGNTIYF. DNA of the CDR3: TGTGCCAGCAGAGGCGCGAGCTCTGGAAACACCATATATTTT.